This entry features one T cell receptor (beta chain) sequence. Its antigen is not known. The data are from a study of response to subunit inactivated influenza vaccine. CDR3 size: 15 residues. J lost 6 bases, V lost 2 bases, and 7 bases had no gene match. Germline loops: CDR1 SGHDN, CDR2 FVKESK. A single record per CDR3 protein comes from TCRdb applying MiXCR to the RT-PCR reads. The table records 590,000 or so distinct CDR3 sequences, around 15% of them present only once. Findings and limits, study-wide: The authors offered the suggestion that each seasonal influenza vaccination recruits few new T cells.

The material sequenced was PBMCs from blood, taken approximately 15 days before vaccination. The rearrangement joins TRBV14 to TRBJ2-7; 10 bases are a match to TRBD1. The receptor's source is a man aged 45-60 years who received an inactivated influenza vaccine. The CDR3 DNA follows: TGTGCCAGCAGCCAAACCGGGACAGGGGATCTCGAGCAGTACTTC. The encoded protein is CASSQTGTGDLEQYF.